The sequence of this TCR beta chain was determined in a study of early T cells in non-severe SARS-CoV-2 infection (dated by TCRdb to about 2021). Notes on the research overall: TCR sequencing used bulk RNA from unsorted whole blood, so alpha and beta chains could not be paired. Results the study describes overall, beyond this receptor: Matching against VDJdb was skewed toward anti-spike CD8 responses, likely underestimated virus-specific expansions, and missed private and CD4 specificities.

Including cysteine and phenylalanine, the CDR3 has 14 amino acids. The retained sequence is limited to the CDR3, 42 bases, with the frame set at the first base. This clonotype was observed a single time. The target of this receptor is not known. A junction boundary mismatches the germline segment, possibly from a read error. This was a case-control study nested in a cohort of healthcare workers in London, UK, who had nasopharyngeal swab PCR tests and blood samples taken every week. Healthcare workers were recruited between 23 and 31 March 2020, during the week of the UK lockdown, and were followed weekly for up to roughly 15 weeks. The library was obtained by 5' RACE. Sequencing instrument: NextSeq 500. To correct for sequencing error and PCR bias, the TCR library protocol tagged individual cDNA molecules with unique molecular identifiers. Sequencing covered both TCR alpha and beta chains, and within each sample the abundances of alpha and beta sequences were tightly co-correlated. Turning to the authors' computational methods: V gene, J gene and CDR3 annotation of TCR sequences was performed with Decombinator V4. Expanded TCRs were defined as changing significantly between any two time points under a Poisson model with p below 0.0001. TCR abundances were normalised to the total number of TCRs sequenced in each sample and reported as counts per million. TRAV1-2 paired with TRAJ12, TRAJ20 or TRAJ33 defined MAIT TCRs, while TRAV10 paired with TRAJ18 defined iNKT TCRs. VDJdb, accessed 1 November 2021, was searched for CMV, EBV and SARS-CoV-2 annotated TCRs, with TCRs annotated for multiple antigens excluded. TCRdb redid the processing of the public reads, applying fastp at Q25 and MiXCR, and retained in-frame beta chains. Merged by CDR3 protein, the rows form single entries marked with the most common genes and DNA. The V and J calls here are based on TCRdb, not the publication. The sample has tens of thousands of distinct CDR3 sequences on record, roughly 13% of them singletons. The ten largest make up approximately 9.4% of the sample.

This sequence was found in an adult who was a healthcare worker with PCR-confirmed SARS-CoV-2 infection or an uninfected control (not recorded which). The chain employs TRBV12-3 or TRBV12-4 and TRBJ2-7; 11 central nucleotides agree with TRBD2. Material: whole blood, obtained at baseline. The nucleotides are TGTGCCCGCAGTTTCACTAGCGGGAGTTACGAGCAGTACTTC. This translates into CARSFTSGSYEQYF.